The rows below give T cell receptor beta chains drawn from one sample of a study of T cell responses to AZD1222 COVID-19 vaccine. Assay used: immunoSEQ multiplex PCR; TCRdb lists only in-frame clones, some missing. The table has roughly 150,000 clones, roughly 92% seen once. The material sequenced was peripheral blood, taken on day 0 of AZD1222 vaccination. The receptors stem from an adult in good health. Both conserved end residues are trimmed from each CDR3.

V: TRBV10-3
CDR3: AIRETGMNTEAF

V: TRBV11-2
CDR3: ASSLTGPNYGYT

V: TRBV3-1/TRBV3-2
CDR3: ASSPRGTGGEQY

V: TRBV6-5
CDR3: ASSYWGPRNSPLH

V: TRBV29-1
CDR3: SVIGQGNTEAF

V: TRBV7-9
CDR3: ASSPGQGTEKLF

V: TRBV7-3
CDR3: ASSLDYRNSNQPQH

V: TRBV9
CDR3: ASSVGGNSNQPQH

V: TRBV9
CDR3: ASSSTGTSNQPQH

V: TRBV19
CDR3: ASSNPGQENEQY

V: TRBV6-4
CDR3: ASSDSGFIGGNTGELF

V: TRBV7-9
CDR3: ASSPGGYEQY

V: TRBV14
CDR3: ASSHRGRARDTQY

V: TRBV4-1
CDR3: ASSQEDREEKLF

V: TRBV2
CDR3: ASSVSPDGNQPQH

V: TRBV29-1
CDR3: SVDSGAGTEAF

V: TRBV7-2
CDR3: ASSLAPLATSYNEQF

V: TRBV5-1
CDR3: ASSSRDQGWDEKLF

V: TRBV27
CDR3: ATKREQGFDEQY

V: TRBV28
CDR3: ASSQRTGELF

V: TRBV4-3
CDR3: ASSQESPRGGYEQY

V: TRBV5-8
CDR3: ASSLTTEAF

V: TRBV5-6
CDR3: ASSFGRQGLNYGYT

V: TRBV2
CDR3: ASTSDLTVNTEAF

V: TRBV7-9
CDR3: ASSPGGIQETQY

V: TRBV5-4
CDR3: ASSLSRGNEQF

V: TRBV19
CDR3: ASNPTGGISPLH

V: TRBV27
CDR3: ASSSLAGGYEQY

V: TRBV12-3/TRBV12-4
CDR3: ASSLGNYGYT

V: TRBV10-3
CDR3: AISESGSKTYGYT

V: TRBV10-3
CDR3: AISESTAGGTEQY

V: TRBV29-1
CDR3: SVGGQETQY

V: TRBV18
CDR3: ASSPGIAIDSPLH

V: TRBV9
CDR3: ASSVGRKGEQF

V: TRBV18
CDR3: ASSPRRDTPPVLGNTIY

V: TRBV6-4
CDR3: ASSEGLAGAADTQY

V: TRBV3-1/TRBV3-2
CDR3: ASSQVQGAGQY

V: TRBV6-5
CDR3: ASRGMAEQY

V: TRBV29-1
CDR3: SVVRQVHNEQF